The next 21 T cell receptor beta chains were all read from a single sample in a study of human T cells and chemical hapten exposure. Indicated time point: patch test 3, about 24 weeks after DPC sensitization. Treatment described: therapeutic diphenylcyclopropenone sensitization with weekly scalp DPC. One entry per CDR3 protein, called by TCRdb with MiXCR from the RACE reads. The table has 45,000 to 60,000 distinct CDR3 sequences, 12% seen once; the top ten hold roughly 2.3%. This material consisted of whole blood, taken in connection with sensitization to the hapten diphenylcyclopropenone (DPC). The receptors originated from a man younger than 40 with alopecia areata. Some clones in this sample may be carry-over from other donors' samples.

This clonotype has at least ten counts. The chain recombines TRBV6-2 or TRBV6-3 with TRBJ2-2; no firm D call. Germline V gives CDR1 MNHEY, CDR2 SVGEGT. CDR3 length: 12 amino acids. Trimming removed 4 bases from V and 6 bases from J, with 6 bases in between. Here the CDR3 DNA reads TGTGCCAGCAGTTTTACCCCCGGGGAGCTGTTTTTT. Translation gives CASSFTPGELFF.

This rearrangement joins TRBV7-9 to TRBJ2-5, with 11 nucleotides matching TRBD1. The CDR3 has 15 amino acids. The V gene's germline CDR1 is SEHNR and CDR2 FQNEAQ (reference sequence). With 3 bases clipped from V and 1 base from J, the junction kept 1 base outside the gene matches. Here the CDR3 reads CASSFGTGGQETQYF. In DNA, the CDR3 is TGTGCCAGCAGCTTCGGGACAGGGGGCCAAGAGACCCAGTACTTC.

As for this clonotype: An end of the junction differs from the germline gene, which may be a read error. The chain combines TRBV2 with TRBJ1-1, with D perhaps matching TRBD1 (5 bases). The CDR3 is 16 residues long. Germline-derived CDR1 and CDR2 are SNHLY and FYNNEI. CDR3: CASSLRNTGLNTEVFF. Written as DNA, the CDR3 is TGTGCCAGCAGTTTGAGGAATACAGGTTTGAACACTGAAGTTTTCTTT.

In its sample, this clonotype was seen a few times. The CDR3 loop reads CASSPPLRGTEAFF. The CDR3 DNA reads TGTGCCAGCTCACCCCCTCTAAGGGGGACTGAAGCTTTCTTT. The chain combines TRBV2 with TRBJ1-1; TRBD1 is a possible D gene (6 bases). Germline assignment: CDR1 SNHLY and CDR2 FYNNEI. This CDR3 region has 14 residues. With 8 bases removed from V and 5 bases from J, the gap between germline ends came to 18 bases.

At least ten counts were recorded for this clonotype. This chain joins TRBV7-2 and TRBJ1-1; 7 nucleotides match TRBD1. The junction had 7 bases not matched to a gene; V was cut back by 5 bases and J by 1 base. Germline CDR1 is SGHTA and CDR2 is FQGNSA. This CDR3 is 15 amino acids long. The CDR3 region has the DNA TGTGCCAGCAGCCTAACTCGACAGGGGAACACTGAAGCTTTCTTT. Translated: CASSLTRQGNTEAFF. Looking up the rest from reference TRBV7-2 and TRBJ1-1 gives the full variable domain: GAGVSQSPSNKVTEKGKDVELRCDPISGHTALYWYRQSLGQGLEFLIYFQGNSAPDKSGLPSDRFSAERTGGSVSTLTIQRTQQEDSAVYLCASSLTRQGNTEAFFGQGTRLTVV.

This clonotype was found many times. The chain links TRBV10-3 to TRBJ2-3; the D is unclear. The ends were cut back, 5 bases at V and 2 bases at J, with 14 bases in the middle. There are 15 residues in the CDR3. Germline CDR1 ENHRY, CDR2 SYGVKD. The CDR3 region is CAISPTSSFTDTQYF. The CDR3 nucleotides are TGTGCCATCAGTCCCACCTCGTCCTTCACAGATACGCAGTATTTT.

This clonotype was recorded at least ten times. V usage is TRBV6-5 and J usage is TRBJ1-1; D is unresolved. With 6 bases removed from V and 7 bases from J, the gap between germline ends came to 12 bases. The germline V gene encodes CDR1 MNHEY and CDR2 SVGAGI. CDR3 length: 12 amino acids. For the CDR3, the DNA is TGTGCCAGCAGCGGATTTACCCGTGAAGCTTTCTTT. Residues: CASSGFTREAFF.

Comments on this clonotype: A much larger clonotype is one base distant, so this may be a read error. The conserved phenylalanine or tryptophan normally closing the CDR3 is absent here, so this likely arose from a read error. This CDR3 reads CASSIGLFPYNEQFI. Here the CDR3 DNA reads TGTGCCAGTAGTATAGGGCTGTTTCCCTACAATGAGCAGTTCATC. The V and J genes are TRBV19 and TRBJ2-1; D gene unclear. V was trimmed by 1 base and J by 2 bases, leaving 9 bases between them. Germline V gene lookup returns CDR1 LNHDA and CDR2 SQIVND (reference sequence). This CDR3 spans 15 amino acids.

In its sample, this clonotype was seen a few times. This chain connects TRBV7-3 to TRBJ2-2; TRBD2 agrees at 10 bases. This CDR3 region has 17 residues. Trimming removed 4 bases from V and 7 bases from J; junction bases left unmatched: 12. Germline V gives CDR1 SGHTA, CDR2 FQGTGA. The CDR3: CASSSFQGTSVLGELFF. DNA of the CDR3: TGTGCCAGCAGCTCTTTTCAGGGGACTAGCGTACTCGGGGAGCTGTTTTTT.

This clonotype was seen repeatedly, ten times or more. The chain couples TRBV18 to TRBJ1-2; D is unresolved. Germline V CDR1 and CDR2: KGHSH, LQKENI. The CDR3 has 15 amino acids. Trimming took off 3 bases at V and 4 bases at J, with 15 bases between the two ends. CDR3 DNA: TGTGCCAGCTCACCTTACACAGCCGAGCCCTATGGCTACACCTTC. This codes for CASSPYTAEPYGYTF.

The CDR3 bases are TGTGCCAGCGGCCTTCCAGGACGGGCAGAATACACTGAAGCTTTCTTT. It yields the protein CASGLPGRAEYTEAFF. The chain is built from TRBV6-2 or TRBV6-3 and TRBJ1-1; D not certain. The ends were cut back, 8 bases at V and 3 bases at J, with 22 bases in the middle. CDR3 length equals 16 residues. From germline, CDR1 is MNHEY and CDR2 SVGEGT.

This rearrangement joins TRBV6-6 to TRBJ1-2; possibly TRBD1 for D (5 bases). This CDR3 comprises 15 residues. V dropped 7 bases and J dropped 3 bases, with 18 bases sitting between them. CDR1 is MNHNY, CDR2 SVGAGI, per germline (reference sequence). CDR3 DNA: TGTGCCAGCACTCCCGGAGGGGCCCTCTACTATGGCTACACCTTC. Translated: CASTPGGALYYGYTF.

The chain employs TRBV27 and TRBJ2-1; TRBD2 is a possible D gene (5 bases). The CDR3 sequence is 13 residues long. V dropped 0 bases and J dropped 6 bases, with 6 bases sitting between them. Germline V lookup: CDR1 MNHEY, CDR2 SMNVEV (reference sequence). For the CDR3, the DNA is TGTGCCAGCAGTTTATCGGACTTCAATGAGCAGTTCTTC. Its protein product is CASSLSDFNEQFF.

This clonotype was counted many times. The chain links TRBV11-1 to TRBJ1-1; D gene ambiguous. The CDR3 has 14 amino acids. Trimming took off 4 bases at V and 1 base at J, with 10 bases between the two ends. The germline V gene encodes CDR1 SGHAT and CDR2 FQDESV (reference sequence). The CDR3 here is CASSSPLANTEAFF. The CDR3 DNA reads TGTGCCAGCAGCTCCCCCCTCGCGAACACTGAAGCTTTCTTT. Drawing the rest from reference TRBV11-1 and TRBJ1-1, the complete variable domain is EAEVAQSPRYKITEKSQAVAFWCDPISGHATLYWYRQILGQGPELLVQFQDESVVDDSQLPKDRFSAERLKGVDSTLKIQPAELGDSAMYLCASSSPLANTEAFFGQGTRLTVV.

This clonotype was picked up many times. The CDR3 sequence is CASSQFPTGASDTDTQYF. CDR3 bases: TGCGCCAGCAGCCAATTTCCGACCGGGGCTAGCGACACAGATACGCAGTATTTT. This sequence joins TRBV4-3 and TRBJ2-3; the D gene is possibly TRBD2 (6 bases). The germline V gene encodes CDR1 LGHNA and CDR2 YSLEER. The CDR3 totals 18 residues. V was shortened by 2 bases and J by 2 bases, with 20 bases between the two germline ends.

In nucleotides, the CDR3 is TGTGCCAGCAGTTCCTCCACCCGTGGCTACACCTTC. Protein product: CASSSSTRGYTF. V and J are TRBV12-3 or TRBV12-4 and TRBJ1-2; no firm D call. This CDR3 comprises 12 residues. V lost 4 bases, J lost 7 bases, and 10 bases lay in between.

The CDR3 coding sequence is TGTGCCAGCAGCCCGGGAGGACTAGCGGGGGGTGGTTATGAGCAGTTCTTC. Amino acid sequence: CASSPGGLAGGGYEQFF. The chain employs TRBV11-2 and TRBJ2-1; TRBD2 aligns across 14 bases. Germline V gene data show CDR1 as SGHAT and CDR2 as FQNNGV. This CDR3 spans 17 amino acids. V dropped 5 bases and J dropped 8; count of bases not matched to a gene: 11.

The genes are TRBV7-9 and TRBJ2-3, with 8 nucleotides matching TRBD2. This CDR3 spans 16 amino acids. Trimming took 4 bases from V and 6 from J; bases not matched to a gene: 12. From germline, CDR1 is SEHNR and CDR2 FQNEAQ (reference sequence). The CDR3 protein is CASSSPPAGAPDTQYF. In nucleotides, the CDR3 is TGTGCCAGCAGCTCCCCCCCAGCGGGGGCCCCGGATACGCAGTATTTT.

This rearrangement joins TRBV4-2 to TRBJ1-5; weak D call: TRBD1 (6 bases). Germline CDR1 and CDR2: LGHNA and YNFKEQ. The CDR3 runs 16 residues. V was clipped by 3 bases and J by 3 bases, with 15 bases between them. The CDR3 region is CASSHVDSKTNQPQHF. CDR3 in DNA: TGTGCCAGCAGCCATGTGGACAGCAAGACCAATCAGCCCCAGCATTTT.

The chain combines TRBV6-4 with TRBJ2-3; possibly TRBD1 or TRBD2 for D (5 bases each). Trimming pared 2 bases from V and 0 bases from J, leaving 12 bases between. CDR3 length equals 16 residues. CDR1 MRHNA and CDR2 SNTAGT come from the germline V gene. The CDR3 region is CASSDTGRTSTDTQYF. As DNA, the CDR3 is TGTGCCAGCAGTGACACGGGACGGACTAGCACAGATACGCAGTATTTT.

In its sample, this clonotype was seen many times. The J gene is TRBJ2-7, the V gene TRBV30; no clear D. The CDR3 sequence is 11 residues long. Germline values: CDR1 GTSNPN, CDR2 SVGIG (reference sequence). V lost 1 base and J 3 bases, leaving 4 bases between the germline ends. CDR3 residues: CAWSGGYEQYF. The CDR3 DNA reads TGTGCCTGGAGTGGGGGCTACGAGCAGTACTTC.